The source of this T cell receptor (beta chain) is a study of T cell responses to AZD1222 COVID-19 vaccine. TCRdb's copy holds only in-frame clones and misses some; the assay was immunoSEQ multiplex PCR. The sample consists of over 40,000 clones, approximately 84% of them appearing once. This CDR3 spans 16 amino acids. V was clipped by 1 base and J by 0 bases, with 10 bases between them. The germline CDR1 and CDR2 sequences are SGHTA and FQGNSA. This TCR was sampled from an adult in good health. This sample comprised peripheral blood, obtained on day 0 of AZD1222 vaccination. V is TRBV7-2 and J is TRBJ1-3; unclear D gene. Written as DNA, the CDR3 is TGTGCCAGCAGCTTAGACATCCCGCTCTCTGGAAACACCATATATTTT. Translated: CASSLDIPLSGNTIYF.